These 23 T cell receptor beta chains were sequenced from one sample in a study of T cells after yellow fever vaccination. TCRdb reanalysed the 5' RACE reads using MiXCR and keeps one entry per CDR3 protein. The table shows about 310,000 distinct CDR3 sequences, with approximately 3.8% occurring only once. Specimen: PBMCs, collected on the day of the yellow fever booster vaccination. The receptors shown here come from a man aged 18 to 35 who received the YFV17D yellow fever vaccine.

This clonotype was seen more than once but under ten times. CDR3 region: CASSFPEEETQYF. The CDR3 DNA follows: TGTGCCAGCAGTTTCCCGGAGGAAGAGACCCAGTACTTC. The rearrangement links TRBV12-3 or TRBV12-4 to TRBJ2-5, with a weak D call TRBD2 (5 bases). Trimming took 3 bases from V and 3 from J, leaving 8 bases between them. CDR3 length equals 13 residues.

This clonotype was counted ten times or more. The rearrangement links TRBV4-2 to TRBJ2-3; D gene unclear. The CDR3 has 16 amino acids. V lost 0 bases and J 3 bases, leaving 13 bases between the germline ends. Per the germline V gene, CDR1 is LGHNA and CDR2 is YNFKEQ. The CDR3 DNA sequence: TGTGCCAGCAGCCAAGATCCCCTCCTATTAACAGATACGCAGTATTTT. Amino acid sequence: CASSQDPLLLTDTQYF.

The chain has TRBV15 and TRBJ2-5, with 9 bases lining up with TRBD1. Trimming removed 3 bases from V and 5 bases from J; junction bases left unmatched: 7. The CDR3 spans 15 residues. CDR1 and CDR2 from the germline V gene are LNHNV and YYDKDF (reference sequence). The CDR3 is CATSSYRGQGETQYF. CDR3 sequence (DNA): TGTGCCACCAGCAGCTACAGGGGGCAGGGTGAGACCCAGTACTTC.

This clonotype was seen repeatedly, ten times or more. This chain connects TRBV5-4 to TRBJ1-4, with 7 bases matching TRBD1. Germline assignment: CDR1 SGHNT and CDR2 YYREEE (reference sequence). The V gene end was trimmed by 3 bases and the J gene end by 4 bases; junction bases not matched to a gene: 3. This CDR3 region has 14 residues. The CDR3 spells CASSWGQNNEKLFF. The CDR3 DNA sequence: TGTGCCAGCAGCTGGGGACAGAATAATGAAAAACTGTTTTTT.

The chain is built from TRBV4-2 and TRBJ1-2; D might be TRBD1 (5 bases). Germline CDR1 is LGHNA and CDR2 is YNFKEQ. This CDR3 has 15 amino acids. V was shortened by 0 bases and J by 7 bases, with 15 bases between the two germline ends. CDR3 nucleotides: TGTGCCAGCAGCCAAGATTGGGCGGGGCCCGGTGGCTACACCTTC. Translation gives CASSQDWAGPGGYTF.

Many counts were recorded for this clonotype. V is TRBV5-4 and J is TRBJ2-3; D unresolved. The CDR3 has 14 amino acids. V shed 1 base and J shed 4 bases, with 10 bases lying between them. Germline loops: CDR1 SGHNT, CDR2 YYREEE (reference sequence). The CDR3 here is CASSLWERADTQYF. Written as DNA, the CDR3 is TGTGCCAGCAGCTTGTGGGAAAGGGCAGATACGCAGTATTTT.

This clonotype has just a few counts. This chain connects TRBV4-2 to TRBJ2-1, with TRBD1 matching 7 bases. CDR1 LGHNA and CDR2 YNFKEQ come from the germline V gene. The CDR3 has 16 residues. V was clipped by 0 bases and J by 0 bases; unmatched bases: 2. The CDR3 is CASSQDWDSSYNEQFF. The CDR3 bases are TGTGCCAGCAGCCAAGATTGGGACAGCTCCTACAATGAGCAGTTCTTC.

This clonotype was seen a few times. The chain is built from TRBV18 and TRBJ1-1; D not resolved. The CDR3 loop spans 15 amino acids. Trimming removed 2 bases from V and 1 base from J, with 11 bases in between. Looked up from germline, CDR1 is KGHSH and CDR2 is LQKENI. In nucleotides, the CDR3 is TGTGCCAGCTCACCAACACGGGGATCGAACACTGAAGCTTTCTTT. It specifies CASSPTRGSNTEAFF.

This clonotype has just a few counts. This rearrangement joins TRBV12-3 or TRBV12-4 to TRBJ1-2; 7 bases map to TRBD1. The length of the CDR3 is 14 residues. The V gene end was trimmed by 2 bases and the J gene end by 8 bases; junction bases not matched to a gene: 8. In DNA form, the CDR3 reads TGTGCCAGCAGTTTACCGGGACAGCACCGCGGCTACACCTTC. It encodes CASSLPGQHRGYTF.

The chain links TRBV20-1 to TRBJ2-3; 12 nucleotides line up with TRBD2. The CDR3 totals 16 residues. Germline V CDR1 and CDR2: DFQATT, SNEGSKA (reference sequence). J lost 3 bases, V lost 1 base, and 5 bases had no gene match. CDR3 residues: CSARVSSGGATDTQYF. In DNA form, the CDR3 reads TGCAGTGCTAGAGTCTCTAGCGGGGGGGCAACAGATACGCAGTATTTT.

This clonotype has at least ten counts. The J gene is TRBJ2-5, the V gene TRBV24-1; 7 bases align to TRBD2. Germline lookup yields CDR1 KGHDR and CDR2 SFDVKD. CDR3 length: 13 amino acids. Germline trimming cut 6 bases from V and 3 bases from J; bases unmatched to any gene: 3. This chain's CDR3 is CATSPGLEETQYF. CDR3 nucleotide sequence: TGTGCCACCAGTCCCGGACTAGAAGAGACCCAGTACTTC.

The chain employs TRBV7-9 and TRBJ2-5, with TRBD1 matching 9 bases. V gave up 5 bases and J gave up 5 bases; unmatched junction bases: 9. There are 15 residues in the CDR3. Germline V gene sequence: CDR1 SEHNR, CDR2 FQNEAQ (reference sequence). The CDR3 loop reads CASSSGVDRGETQYF. The CDR3 DNA reads TGTGCCAGCAGCAGCGGAGTAGACAGGGGGGAGACCCAGTACTTC.

On this clonotype itself: The CDR3 ends on some other residue instead of the conserved phenylalanine or tryptophan, so this is likely a read error. The chain recombines TRBV19 with TRBJ1-3; no clear D gene. The CDR3 is 14 amino acids. Trimming took off 7 bases at V and 1 base at J, with 11 bases between the two ends. Germline-derived CDR1 and CDR2 are LNHDA and SQIVND (reference sequence). CDR3 region: CASKTTESGNTIYI. The CDR3 DNA is TGTGCCAGTAAAACGACCGAGTCTGGAAACACCATATATATT.

This clonotype was counted many times. This chain links TRBV5-1 with TRBJ2-3; 8 bases match TRBD2. After removal of 3 bases from V and 4 bases from J, the junction contained 4 bases not matched to a gene. Germline lookup yields CDR1 SGHRS and CDR2 YFSETQ. The CDR3 length is 14 residues. DNA for the CDR3: TGCGCCAGCAGCTCGGGACTAGGAGCAGATACGCAGTATTTT. As protein: CASSSGLGADTQYF.

The gene calls are TRBV20-1 and TRBJ2-4, with D perhaps matching TRBD2 (5 bases). The germline CDR1 and CDR2 sequences are DFQATT and SNEGSKA (reference sequence). The CDR3 totals 14 residues. Trimming shortened V by 5 bases and J by 5 bases, and 16 bases separated the two germline ends. CDR3 protein: CSARNPGLQNIQYF. The CDR3 DNA follows: TGCAGTGCTCGAAATCCCGGACTCCAAAACATTCAGTACTTC.

This clonotype was seen many times. Here the CDR3 DNA reads TGTGCCAGCAGTTTTATCGGGGGCTACGAGCAGTACTTC. Translating gives CASSFIGGYEQYF. This chain joins TRBV12-3 or TRBV12-4 and TRBJ2-7, with a tentative D call TRBD2 (6 bases). The V gene lost 3 bases and the J gene lost 3 bases, with 9 bases spanning the gap. The CDR3 loop spans 13 amino acids.

This clonotype has only a few counts. This chain connects TRBV12-3 or TRBV12-4 to TRBJ2-7; D may be TRBD1 (6 bases). Trimming left V 6 bases short and J 3 bases short, with 15 bases between. The CDR3 sequence is 14 residues long. The CDR3 DNA reads as TGTGCCAGCAGCCCTGTGACAGGCTACTACGAGCAGTACTTC. Its translation is CASSPVTGYYEQYF.

The V call is TRBV18, the J call TRBJ2-5; D is ambiguous. The CDR3 is 14 residues long. Between the trimmed V and J ends, which lost 0 bases and 0 bases, there was a span of 5 bases. CDR1 is KGHSH, CDR2 LQKENI, per germline. CDR3 region: CASSPPMYQETQYF. CDR3 bases: TGTGCCAGCTCACCACCGATGTACCAAGAGACCCAGTACTTC. The whole variable domain, remainder taken from reference TRBV18 and TRBJ2-5, is NAGVMQNPRHLVRRRGQEARLRCSPMKGHSHVYWYRQLPEEGLKFMVYLQKENIIDESGMPKERFSAEFPKEGPSILRIQQVVRGDSAAYFCASSPPMYQETQYFGPGTRLLVL.

This clonotype has ten or more counts. The CDR3 bases are TGCAGTGCTAGAGATGGAGAGACCCAGTACTTC. This gives the protein CSARDGETQYF. The chain carries TRBV20-1 and TRBJ2-5, with no clear D. The germline gives CDR1 DFQATT, CDR2 SNEGSKA (reference sequence). The CDR3 runs to 11 residues. V was cut by 0 bases and J by 4 bases, with 3 bases left in between.

This clonotype was counted at least ten times. V gene TRBV7-9 combines with J gene TRBJ2-7; D unresolved. Germline-derived CDR1 and CDR2 are SEHNR and FQNEAQ (reference sequence). V lost 1 base, J lost 6 bases, and 10 bases lay in between. The CDR3 is 13 amino acids. The CDR3 spells CASSLGEGREQYF. In DNA form, the CDR3 reads TGTGCCAGCAGCTTAGGGGAAGGGCGCGAGCAGTACTTC.

The chain is built from TRBV10-3 and TRBJ2-7; perhaps TRBD1 as D (6 bases). The ends were cut back, 5 bases at V and 7 bases at J, with 12 bases in the middle. The CDR3 runs 12 residues. The germline V gene has CDR1 ENHRY and CDR2 SYGVKD. This CDR3 reads CAISWAGEEQYV. Written as DNA, the CDR3 is TGTGCCATCAGTTGGGCAGGGGAGGAGCAGTACGTC.

This clonotype turned up a few times. The V gene is TRBV4-3, the J gene TRBJ2-3, with 11 bases aligning to TRBD2. Trimming cost V 4 bases and J 1 base; bases outside gene matches: 4. This CDR3 has 16 residues. CDR1 is LGHNA, CDR2 YSLEER, per germline. This CDR3 is CASSPGLADRTDTQYF. CDR3 coding DNA: TGCGCCAGCAGCCCGGGACTAGCGGACCGCACAGATACGCAGTATTTT.

This clonotype was seen more than once but under ten times. The chain links TRBV28 to TRBJ2-5; tentative D call: TRBD2 (5 bases). V shed 6 bases and J shed 5 bases, with 10 bases lying between them. The CDR3 spans 12 residues. CDR1 is MDHEN, CDR2 SYDVKM, per germline. CDR3 coding DNA: TGTGCCAGCAGAGGGAGCCCGGAGACCCAGTACTTC. Translated: CASRGSPETQYF.